This is a list of T cell receptor beta chains from one sample in a study of CD8+CD57+ T cells in acquired aplastic anemia. In TCRdb, the reads were re-called with MiXCR into one record per CDR3 protein. This table holds a few hundred thousand distinct CDR3 sequences, roughly 34% found once. Source material: sorted CD4+, CD8+, or CD8+CD57+ T cells (not recorded which) from PBMCs. These receptors were taken from a human donor with aplastic anemia. Both conserved end residues are part of each CDR3. Each record gives: D gene, clone size, J gene, V gene, CDR3 protein, CDR3 DNA. The D gene is left open where the match is weak. Rows may omit the clone size; those that give it use once, few, many or a size class.

-	once	TRBJ2-3	TRBV24-1	CATSDLGGHTQYF	TGTGCCACCAGTGATTTGGGGGGACATACGCAGTATTTT
TRBD1	few	TRBJ1-5	TRBV20-1	CSAWRGQGGQPQHF	TGCAGTGCCTGGCGTGGACAGGGAGGTCAGCCCCAGCATTTT
-	few	TRBJ1-5	TRBV6-5	CASSLLAGSSNQPQHF	TGTGCCAGCAGTTTACTTGCGGGGTCGAGCAATCAGCCCCAGCATTTT
-	-	TRBJ1-1	TRBV6-5	CASSSMGDELYTEAFF	TGTGCCAGCAGTTCGATGGGCGACGAGCTCTACACTGAAGCTTTCTTT
TRBD1	many	TRBJ1-2	TRBV2	CARTLQGGFRYTF	TGTGCCAGGACGCTCCAGGGGGGCTTTCGCTACACCTTC
TRBD1	many	TRBJ1-5	TRBV4-3	CASSQDRTGGTPQHF	TGCGCCAGCAGCCAAGATAGGACAGGGGGCACGCCCCAGCATTTT
TRBD2	many	TRBJ2-7	TRBV7-2	CASSSAGLAGQYF	TGTGCCAGCAGCAGCGCGGGACTAGCGGGGCAGTACTTC
-	-	TRBJ2-5	TRBV20-1	CSASGDSQETQYF	TGCAGTGCTAGCGGGGATTCGCAAGAGACCCAGTACTTC
-	once	TRBJ1-2	TRBV7-8	CASSLEGRAPYYGYTF	TGTGCCAGCAGCTTAGAAGGCAGGGCCCCTTACTATGGCTACACCTTC
-	few	TRBJ1-5	TRBV12-3/TRBV12-4	CASSTGYSNQPQHF	TGTGCCAGCTCGACAGGTTATAGCAATCAGCCCCAGCATTTT
TRBD2	-	TRBJ2-5	TRBV7-2	CASSQLTSGGETQYF	TGTGCCAGCAGCCAACTCACGAGCGGGGGAGAGACCCAGTACTTC
-	-	TRBJ2-5	TRBV30	CAWSEGDWGQETQYF	TGTGCCTGGAGTGAAGGTGATTGGGGCCAAGAGACCCAGTACTTC
-	many	TRBJ2-7	TRBV10-3	CATSGDYEQYF	TGTGCCACCTCGGGGGACTACGAGCAGTACTTC
-	many	TRBJ1-6	TRBV5-1	CASRERGNSPLHF	TGCGCCAGCAGGGAGAGGGGTAATTCACCCCTCCACTTT
-	many	TRBJ1-6	TRBV6-1	CASRQAGGSPLHF	TGTGCCAGCAGACAAGCGGGGGGTTCACCCCTCCACTTT
-	-	TRBJ1-5	TRBV10-3	CAISAQGTPYSNQPQHF	TGTGCCATCAGTGCGCAAGGAACACCTTATAGCAATCAGCCCCAGCATTTT
-	few	TRBJ1-1	TRBV5-1	CASSAGENTEAFF	TGCGCCAGCAGCGCTGGGGAGAACACTGAAGCTTTCTTT
-	few	TRBJ2-1	TRBV6-2/TRBV6-3	CASSYVRSSYNEQFF	TGTGCCAGCAGTTACGTTCGAAGCTCCTACAATGAGCAGTTCTTC
-	-	TRBJ2-4	TRBV2	CASTSGILNIQYF	TGTGCCAGCACCTCTGGGATACTAAACATTCAGTACTTC
-	-	TRBJ1-2	TRBV7-2	CASSLEVTYGYTF	TGTGCCAGCAGCTTAGAGGTTACTTATGGCTACACCTTC
TRBD2	many	TRBJ2-7	TRBV2	CASSPGLAAYEQYF	TGTGCCAGCAGCCCTGGACTAGCGGCGTACGAGCAGTACTTC
TRBD1	-	TRBJ1-4	TRBV11-2	CASSPQSRGEKLFF	TGTGCCAGCAGCCCTCAAAGCAGGGGGGAAAAACTGTTTTTT
-	many	TRBJ2-3	TRBV2	CASREFSDTQYF	TGTGCCAGCAGGGAGTTCTCAGATACGCAGTATTTT
-	many	TRBJ1-1	TRBV7-9	CASSASGVGTEAFF	TGTGCCAGCAGCGCATCTGGGGTGGGAACTGAAGCTTTCTTT
-	-	TRBJ1-6	TRBV6-1	CASKLSGDNSPLHF	TGTGCCAGCAAGCTGTCAGGGGATAATTCACCCCTCCACTTT
-	many	TRBJ2-7	TRBV19	CASSSHSGYYEQYF	TGTGCCAGTAGTTCACACAGCGGTTACTACGAGCAGTACTTC
TRBD1	few	TRBJ1-4	TRBV13	CASSPGTGTNEKLFF	TGTGCCAGCAGCCCCGGGACAGGGACTAATGAAAAACTGTTTTTT
-	-	TRBJ2-5	TRBV5-6	CASSLRAGIQETQYF	TGTGCCAGCAGCCTGAGGGCGGGAATCCAAGAGACCCAGTACTTC
TRBD1	-	TRBJ2-3	TRBV25-1	CASSAGQGGSTDTQYF	TGTGCCAGCAGTGCCGGACAGGGAGGATCCACAGATACGCAGTATTTT
-	many	TRBJ1-1	TRBV19	CASGGPAVTEAFF	TGTGCCAGCGGCGGGCCGGCGGTCACTGAAGCTTTCTTT
-	many	TRBJ2-5	TRBV7-3	CASSSTPAAIQYF	TGTGCCAGCAGCTCCACGCCGGCGGCGATCCAGTACTTC
TRBD1	-	TRBJ1-3	TRBV7-2	CASSLDRASGNTIYF	TGTGCCAGCAGCCTCGACAGGGCCTCTGGAAACACCATATATTTT